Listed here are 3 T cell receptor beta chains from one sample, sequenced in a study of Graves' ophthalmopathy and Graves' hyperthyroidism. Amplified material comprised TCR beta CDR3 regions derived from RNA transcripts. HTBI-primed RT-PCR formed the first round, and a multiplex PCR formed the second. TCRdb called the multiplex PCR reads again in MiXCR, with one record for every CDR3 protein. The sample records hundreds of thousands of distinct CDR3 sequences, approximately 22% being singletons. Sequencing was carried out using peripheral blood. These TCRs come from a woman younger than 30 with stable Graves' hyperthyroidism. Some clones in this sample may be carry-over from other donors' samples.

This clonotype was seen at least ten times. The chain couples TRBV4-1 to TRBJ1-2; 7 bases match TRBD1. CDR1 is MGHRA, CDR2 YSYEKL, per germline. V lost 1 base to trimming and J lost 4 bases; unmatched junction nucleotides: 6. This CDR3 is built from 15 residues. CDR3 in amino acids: CASSQGDSKTYGYTF. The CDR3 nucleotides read TGCGCCAGCAGCCAAGGGGACAGCAAAACCTATGGCTACACCTTC.

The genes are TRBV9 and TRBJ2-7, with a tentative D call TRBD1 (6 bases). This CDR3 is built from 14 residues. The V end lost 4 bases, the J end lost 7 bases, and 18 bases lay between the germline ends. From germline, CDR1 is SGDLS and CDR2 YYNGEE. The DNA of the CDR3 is TGTGCCAGCAGCCGTGGGGGCCCCCCGCTGGAGCAGTACTTC. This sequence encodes CASSRGGPPLEQYF.

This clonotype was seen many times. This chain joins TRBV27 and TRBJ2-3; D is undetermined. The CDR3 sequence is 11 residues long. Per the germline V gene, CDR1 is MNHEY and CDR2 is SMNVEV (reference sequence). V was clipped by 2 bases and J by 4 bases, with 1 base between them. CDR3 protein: CASSLPDTQYF. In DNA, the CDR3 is TGTGCCAGCAGTTTACCAGATACGCAGTATTTT.